This TCR beta chain is from a study of blood T cell repertoires in COVID-19. The overall study: T cells, B-cell-depleted T cells, or PBMCs supplied cDNA or gDNA.

This CDR3 is built from 12 residues. The V gene lost 5 bases and the J gene lost 3 bases, with 7 bases spanning the gap. Method: immunoSEQ multiplex PCR; TCRdb's copy keeps in-frame clones and lacks some. Among 110,000 or so clones listed, around 87% were seen once. The chain links TRBV12-3 or TRBV12-4 to TRBJ1-1; D is ambiguous. This receptor was identified in a human donor in a cohort sampled during active COVID-19. Sequencing was performed on peripheral blood. As DNA, the CDR3 is TGTGCCAGCAGTGCCCAGGACACTGAAGCTTTCTTT. This encodes CASSAQDTEAFF.